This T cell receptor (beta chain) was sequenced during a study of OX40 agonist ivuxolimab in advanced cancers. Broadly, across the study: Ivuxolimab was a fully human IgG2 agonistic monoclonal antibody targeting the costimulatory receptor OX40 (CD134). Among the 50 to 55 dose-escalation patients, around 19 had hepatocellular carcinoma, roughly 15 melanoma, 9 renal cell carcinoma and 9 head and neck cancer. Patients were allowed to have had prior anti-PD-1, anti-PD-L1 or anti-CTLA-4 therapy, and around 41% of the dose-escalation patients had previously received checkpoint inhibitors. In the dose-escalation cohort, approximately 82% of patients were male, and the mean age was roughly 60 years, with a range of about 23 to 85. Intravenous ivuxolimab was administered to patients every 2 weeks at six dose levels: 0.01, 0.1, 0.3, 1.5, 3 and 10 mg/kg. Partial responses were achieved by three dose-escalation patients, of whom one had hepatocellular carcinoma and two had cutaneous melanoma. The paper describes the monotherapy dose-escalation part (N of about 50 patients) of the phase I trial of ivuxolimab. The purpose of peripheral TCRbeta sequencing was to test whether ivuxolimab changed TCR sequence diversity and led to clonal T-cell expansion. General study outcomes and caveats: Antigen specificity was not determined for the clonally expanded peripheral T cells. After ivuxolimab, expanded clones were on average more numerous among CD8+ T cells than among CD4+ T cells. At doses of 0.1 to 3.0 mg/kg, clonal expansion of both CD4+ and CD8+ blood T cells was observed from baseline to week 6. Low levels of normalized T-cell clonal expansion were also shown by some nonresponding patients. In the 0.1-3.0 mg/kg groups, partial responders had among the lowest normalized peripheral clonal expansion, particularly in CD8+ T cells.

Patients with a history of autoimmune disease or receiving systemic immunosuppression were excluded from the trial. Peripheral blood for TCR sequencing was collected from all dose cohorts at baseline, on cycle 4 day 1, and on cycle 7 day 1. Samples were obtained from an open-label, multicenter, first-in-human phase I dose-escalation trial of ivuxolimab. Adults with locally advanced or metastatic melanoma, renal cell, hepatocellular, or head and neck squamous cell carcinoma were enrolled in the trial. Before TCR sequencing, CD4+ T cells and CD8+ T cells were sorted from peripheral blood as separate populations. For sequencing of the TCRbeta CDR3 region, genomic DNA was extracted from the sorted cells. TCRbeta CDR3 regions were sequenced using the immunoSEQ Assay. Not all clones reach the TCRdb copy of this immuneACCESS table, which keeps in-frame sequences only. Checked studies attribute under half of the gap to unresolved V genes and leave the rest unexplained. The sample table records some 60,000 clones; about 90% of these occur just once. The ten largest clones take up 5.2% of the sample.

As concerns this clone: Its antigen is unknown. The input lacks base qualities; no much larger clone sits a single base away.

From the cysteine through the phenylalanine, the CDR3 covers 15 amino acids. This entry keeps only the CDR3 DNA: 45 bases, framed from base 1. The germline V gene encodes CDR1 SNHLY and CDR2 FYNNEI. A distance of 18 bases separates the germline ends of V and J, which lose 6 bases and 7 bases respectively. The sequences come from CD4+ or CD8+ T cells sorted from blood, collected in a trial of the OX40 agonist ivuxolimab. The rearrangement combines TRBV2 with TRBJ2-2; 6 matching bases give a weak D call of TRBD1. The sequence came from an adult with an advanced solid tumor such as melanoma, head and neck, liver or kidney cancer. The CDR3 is CASSHRAAKVGELFF. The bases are TGTGCCAGCAGCCACAGGGCGGCTAAGGTCGGGGAGCTGTTTTTT.